This T cell receptor (beta chain) was profiled in a study of Ad26.COV2.S vaccination and SARS-CoV-2 variants. Assay: immunoSEQ multiplex PCR; the TCRdb copy retains only in-frame clones and omits some. The sample carries about 440,000 clones, around 88% recorded once. Study conclusions and caveats: Placebo recipients had lower spike-specific TCR breadth than vaccine recipients.

The sample's treatment: some 19 received Ad26.COV2.S at low or high dose, single or two shots; several received placebo; per-sample allocation not given. Day 63 after the first vaccine or placebo injection was the time point for sampling. Regarding this clone: Antigen unknown.

This TCR was recovered from a person aged 18-60 years who received the Ad26.COV2.S COVID-19 vaccine or a placebo. Here the sequenced sample was peripheral blood, taken in a trial of Ad26.COV2.S vaccine versus placebo.

The CDR3 here is CASSQELVGTQYF. CDR3 in DNA: TGCGCCAGCAGCCAAGAACTAGTAGGCACGCAGTATTTT. This rearrangement joins TRBV4-3 to TRBJ2-3, with a weak D call TRBD2 (5 bases). Germline loops: CDR1 LGHNA, CDR2 YSLEER. V lost 0 bases to trimming and J lost 9 bases, with 10 bases between them. The CDR3 covers 13 residues.